The 8 T cell receptor beta chains below come from one sample, sequenced in a study of T-cell memory formation after mild COVID-19. TCRdb used MiXCR to reprocess the 5' RACE reads, holding one entry per CDR3 protein. Among some 340,000 distinct CDR3 sequences listed, roughly 13% were seen once. Material: PBMCs or a T cell subset sorted from them (not recorded which). These receptors came from a man aged 18 to 30 who had mild COVID-19 (a few samples of this study predate the infection). Cell type and time point are not known.

This chain connects TRBV7-6 to TRBJ2-1, with unresolved D. Germline CDR1 SGHVS, CDR2 FNYEAQ. This CDR3 region has 14 residues. Trimming removed 2 bases at V and 9 bases at J, with 14 bases between. The CDR3: CASSLSDLTGEQFF. CDR3 in DNA: TGTGCCAGCAGCTTATCGGACCTCACGGGTGAGCAGTTCTTC. The variable domain in full, completed from reference TRBV7-6 and TRBJ2-1, reads GAGVSQSPRYKVTKRGQDVALRCDPISGHVSLYWYRQALGQGPEFLTYFNYEAQQDKSGLPNDRFSAERPEGSISTLTIQRTEQRDSAMYRCASSLSDLTGEQFFGPGTRLTVL.

This clonotype was recorded a few times. This rearrangement joins TRBV2 to TRBJ2-7; D is possibly TRBD1 (5 bases). Germline-derived CDR1 and CDR2 are SNHLY and FYNNEI. CDR3 length: 14 residues. The ends were cut back, 6 bases at V and 2 bases at J, with 14 bases in the middle. The DNA of the CDR3 is TGTGCCAGCAGGACAGAGATGGTCACCTACGAGCAGTACTTC. This encodes CASRTEMVTYEQYF.

This clonotype was seen more than once but under ten times. V is TRBV9 and J is TRBJ2-2, with unresolved D. V was pared by 0 bases and J by 1 base, with 7 bases between. The CDR3 covers 15 residues. The germline gives CDR1 SGDLS, CDR2 YYNGEE. DNA of the CDR3: TGTGCCAGCAGCGTAGCGCCAGGGAACACCGGGGAGCTGTTTTTT. Protein sequence: CASSVAPGNTGELFF.

This clonotype was recorded a few times. The V gene is TRBV10-2, the J gene TRBJ2-7; D might be TRBD1 (6 bases). V was trimmed by 10 bases and J by 3 bases, leaving 19 bases between them. Germline V gives CDR1 WSHSY, CDR2 SAAADI. The CDR3 has 14 amino acids. The CDR3 DNA follows: TGCGCCACCCGCCCCCTCAGGGGCCGCTACGAGCAGTACTTC. Its translation is CATRPLRGRYEQYF.

This clonotype was seen a few times. J is TRBJ2-7 and V is TRBV7-3; perhaps TRBD2 as D (5 bases). This CDR3 spans 15 amino acids. The germline V and J ends were trimmed by 5 bases and 3 bases, with 17 bases remaining between them. CDR1 SGHTA and CDR2 FQGTGA come from the germline V gene. The CDR3 region is CASSPSPGMGYEQYF. CDR3 bases: TGTGCCAGCAGCCCGTCTCCGGGGATGGGCTACGAGCAGTACTTC.

In this sample, this clonotype turned up many times. This chain links TRBV4-1 with TRBJ2-2; D is unresolved. This CDR3 has 16 amino acids. Germline CDR1 and CDR2: MGHRA and YSYEKL. V dropped 5 bases and J dropped 3 bases, with 16 bases sitting between them. DNA for the CDR3: TGCGCCAGCAGCAGTGGGGTGAAAAAGCACACCGGGGAGCTGTTTTTT. This translates into CASSSGVKKHTGELFF.

The chain is built from TRBV4-1 and TRBJ1-1; possible D gene TRBD1, 5 bases. Germline loops: CDR1 MGHRA, CDR2 YSYEKL. The CDR3 spans 15 residues. The V gene lost 1 base and the J gene lost 4 bases, with 13 bases spanning the gap. CDR3 DNA sequence: TGCGCCAGCAGCCAAGCTAATAGGGGAGGCACTGAAGCTTTCTTT. Its translation: CASSQANRGGTEAFF.

The genes are TRBV5-6 and TRBJ2-1; D is undetermined. Trimming shortened V by 2 bases and J by 12 bases, and 9 bases separated the two germline ends. The CDR3 is 11 residues long. Germline values: CDR1 SGHDT, CDR2 YYEEEE. CDR3 in amino acids: CASSFVGGQFF. CDR3 bases: TGTGCCAGCAGCTTTGTGGGCGGGCAGTTCTTC.